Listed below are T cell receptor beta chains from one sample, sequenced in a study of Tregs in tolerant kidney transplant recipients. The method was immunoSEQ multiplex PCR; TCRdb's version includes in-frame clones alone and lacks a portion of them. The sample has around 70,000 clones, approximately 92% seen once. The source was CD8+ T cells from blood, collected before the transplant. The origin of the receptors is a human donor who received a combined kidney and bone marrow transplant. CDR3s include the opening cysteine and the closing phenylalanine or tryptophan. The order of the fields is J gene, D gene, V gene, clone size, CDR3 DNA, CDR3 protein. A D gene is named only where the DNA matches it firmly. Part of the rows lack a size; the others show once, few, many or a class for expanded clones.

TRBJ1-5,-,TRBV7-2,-,TGTGCCAGCAGCTGGGTTGAGGGGGATGGTCAGCCCCAGCATTTT,CASSWVEGDGQPQHF
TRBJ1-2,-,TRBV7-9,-,TGTGCCAGCAGCTTAGGGCAGAAGTATGGCTACACCTTC,CASSLGQKYGYTF
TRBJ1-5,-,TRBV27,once,TGTGCCAGCAGTCAGTCTTACAATCAGCCCCAGCATTTT,CASSQSYNQPQHF
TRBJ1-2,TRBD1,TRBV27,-,TGTGCCAGCAGTCCATCGACAGGGGAGAGGATGTGGGGCTACACCTTC,CASSPSTGERMWGYTF
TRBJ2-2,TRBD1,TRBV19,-,TGTGCCAGTAGTATGGGACAGGGGGCCGTCGGGGAGCTGTTTTTT,CASSMGQGAVGELFF
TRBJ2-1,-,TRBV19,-,TGTGCCAGTAGTTGGAGAACGGCCAATGAGCAGTTCTTC,CASSWRTANEQFF
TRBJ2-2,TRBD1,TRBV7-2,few,TGTGCCAGCAGCTGGAGGGGACAGGGTGGCACCGGGGAGCTGTTTTTT,CASSWRGQGGTGELFF
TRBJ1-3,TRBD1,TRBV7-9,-,TGTGCCAGCAGCTCCGACAGGGTCGGAAACACCATATATTTT,CASSSDRVGNTIYF
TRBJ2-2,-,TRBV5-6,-,TGTGCCAGCAGCCTAAACACCGGGGAGCTGTTTTTT,CASSLNTGELFF
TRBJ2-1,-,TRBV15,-,TGTGCCACCAGCAGGCCAGACTACAATGAGCAGTTCTTC,CATSRPDYNEQFF
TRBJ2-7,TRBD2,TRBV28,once,TGTGCCAGCAGTTTATCCCGGGGGGGCCCCTACGAGCAGTACTTC,CASSLSRGGPYEQYF
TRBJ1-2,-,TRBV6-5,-,TGTGCCAGCACCCCCGGACAGAACTATGGCTACACCTTC,CASTPGQNYGYTF
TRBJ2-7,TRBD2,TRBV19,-,TGTGCCAGTAGTATAGGGCTAGCGGCTTACGAGCAGTACTTC,CASSIGLAAYEQYF
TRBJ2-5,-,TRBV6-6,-,TGTGCCAGCACCCGACTATTTAGGGAGACCCAGTACTTC,CASTRLFRETQYF
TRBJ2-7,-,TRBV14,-,TGTGCCAGCAGCCCAGGGCCGTACGAGCAGTACTTC,CASSPGPYEQYF
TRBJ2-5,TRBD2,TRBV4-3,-,TGCGCCAGCAGCCAAGATTTTTCTCTAGCGGGGCAAGAGACCCAGTACTTC,CASSQDFSLAGQETQYF
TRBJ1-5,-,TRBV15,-,TGTGCCACCAGCAGAGCTGGCGGGAGCAATCAGCCCCAGCATTTT,CATSRAGGSNQPQHF
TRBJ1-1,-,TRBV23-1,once,TGCGCCAGCAGTCAATCCGGGACACCGAGTGGAGAAGCTTTCTTT,CASSQSGTPSGEAFF
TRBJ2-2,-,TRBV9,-,TGTGCCAGCAGCGGAACAGGGCCCCCTCGTGGGGGCCATACGAACACCGGGGAGCTGTTTTTT,CASSGTGPPRGGHTNTGELFF
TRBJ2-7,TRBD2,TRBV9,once,TGTGCCAGCAGCGTAGGGCAAGCGGGGGTCACCTACGAGCAGTACTTC,CASSVGQAGVTYEQYF
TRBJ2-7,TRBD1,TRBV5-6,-,TGTGCCAGCAGTCCCGGGACAGGAACCTACGAGCAGTACTTC,CASSPGTGTYEQYF
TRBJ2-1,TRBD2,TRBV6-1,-,TGTGCCAGCAGTGGGTGGACTAGCGGCAGAAAGAATGAGCAGTTCTTC,CASSGWTSGRKNEQFF
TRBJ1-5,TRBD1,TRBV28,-,TGTGCCAGCAGTTTACTCGTAACCCGTCCCGGGACAGGGTATGGCAATCAGCCCCAGCATTTT,CASSLLVTRPGTGYGNQPQHF
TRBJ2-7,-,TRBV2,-,TGTGCCAGCAGTGAAGCGCCCACTGCCTACGAGCAGTACTTC,CASSEAPTAYEQYF
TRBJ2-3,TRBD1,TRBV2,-,TGTGCCAGCAGTGAGTTGGCAGGGGGCGTAACAGATACGCAGTATTTT,CASSELAGGVTDTQYF
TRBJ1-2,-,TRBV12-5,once,TGTGCTAGTGGCCCCGCAGGGGCCTATGGCTACACCTTC,CASGPAGAYGYTF
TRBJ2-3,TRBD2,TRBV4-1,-,TGCGCCAGCAGCCACCCGACTAGCGGAAGCACAGATACGCAGTATTTT,CASSHPTSGSTDTQYF
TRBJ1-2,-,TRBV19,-,TGTGCCAGTAGCAATACTAAGATCTATGGCTACACCTTC,CASSNTKIYGYTF
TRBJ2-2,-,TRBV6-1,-,TGTGCCAGCAGTGAATATATTGGACTATCCACCGGGGAGCTGTTTTTT,CASSEYIGLSTGELFF
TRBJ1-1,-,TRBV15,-,TGTGCCACCAGCAGGCAGAACCTTGAAGCTTTCTTT,CATSRQNLEAFF
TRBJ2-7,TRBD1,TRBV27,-,TGTGCCAGCGGGAGTGGACAGGGGTATTACGAGCAGTACTTC,CASGSGQGYYEQYF
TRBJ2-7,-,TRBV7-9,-,TGTGCCAGCAGCTCCACTAGTTACGAGCAGTACTTC,CASSSTSYEQYF